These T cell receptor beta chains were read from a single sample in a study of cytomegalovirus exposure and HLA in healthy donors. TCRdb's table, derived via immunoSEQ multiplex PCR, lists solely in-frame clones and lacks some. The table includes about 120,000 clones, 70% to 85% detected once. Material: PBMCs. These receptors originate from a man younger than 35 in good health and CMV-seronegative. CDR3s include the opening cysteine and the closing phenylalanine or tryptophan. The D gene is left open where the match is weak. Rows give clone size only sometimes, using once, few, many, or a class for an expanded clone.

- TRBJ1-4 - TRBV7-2 CASSKRGVATNEKLFF TGTGCCAGCAGCAAACGGGGGGTGGCCACTAATGAAAAACTGTTTTTT
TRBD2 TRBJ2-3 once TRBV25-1 CASSDSLAGADTQYF TGTGCCAGCAGTGATAGTCTAGCGGGGGCTGATACGCAGTATTTT
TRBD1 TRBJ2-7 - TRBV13 CASSLGLGTGMSYF TGTGCCAGCAGCTTAGGGCTCGGGACAGGGATGTCATACTTC
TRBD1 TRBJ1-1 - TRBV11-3 CASSSSGTALEAFF TGTGCCAGCAGCTCCTCCGGGACAGCCCTGGAAGCTTTCTTT
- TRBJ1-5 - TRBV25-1 CASGGREDQPQHF TGTGCCAGCGGTGGGAGGGAGGATCAGCCCCAGCATTTT
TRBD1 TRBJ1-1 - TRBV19 CASRRQGADEAFF TGTGCCAGTAGGAGACAGGGGGCGGATGAAGCTTTCTTT
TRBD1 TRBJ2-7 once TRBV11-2 CASSRTGTKEQYF TGTGCCAGCAGCCGGACAGGGACGAAAGAGCAGTACTTC
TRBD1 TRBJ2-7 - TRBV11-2 CASRRSTGGSEQYF TGTGCCAGCAGACGTAGTACAGGGGGCAGCGAGCAGTACTTC
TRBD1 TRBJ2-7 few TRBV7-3 CASSLTPTGVGYEQYF TGTGCCAGCAGCTTAACCCCGACAGGGGTTGGGTACGAGCAGTACTTC
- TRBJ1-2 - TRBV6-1 CASSDGGHYGYTF TGTGCCAGCAGTGATGGCGGTCACTATGGCTACACCTTC
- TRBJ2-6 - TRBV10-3 CAISDDSPPIGANVLTF TGTGCCATCAGTGATGACAGCCCCCCCATTGGGGCCAACGTCCTGACTTTC
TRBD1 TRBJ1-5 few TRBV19 CASMRGDSINQPQHF TGTGCCAGTATGCGGGGGGACAGCATAAATCAGCCCCAGCATTTT
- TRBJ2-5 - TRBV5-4 CASSDGSQPTQYF TGTGCCAGCAGTGACGGGTCCCAACCGACCCAGTACTTC
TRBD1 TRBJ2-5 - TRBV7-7 CASSLETGPLYF TGTGCCAGCAGCTTAGAGACAGGGCCTTTGTACTTC
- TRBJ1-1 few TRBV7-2 CASSSTVEAFF TGTGCCAGCAGCTCGACAGTTGAAGCTTTCTTT
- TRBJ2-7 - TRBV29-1 CSVAGGREQYF TGCAGCGTTGCCGGGGGGCGCGAGCAGTACTTC
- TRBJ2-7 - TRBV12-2 CASRLAILDRGPKVELEQYF TGTGCAAGTCGCTTAGCCATCCTGGACAGGGGCCCAAAGGTGGAGCTCGAGCAGTACTTC
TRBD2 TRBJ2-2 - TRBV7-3 CASSRGDYTGELFF TGTGCCAGCAGCCGGGGGGACTACACCGGGGAGCTGTTTTTT